Each of the 18 T cell receptor beta chains below was sequenced from the same sample in a study of follicular helper T cells after annual influenza vaccination. Time point indicated: 2015-2016 season, 7 days after influenza vaccination. The data were produced by immunoSEQ multiplex PCR, yet TCRdb's version contains in-frame clones alone and is incomplete. This table holds 1,400 to 1,500 clones, roughly 80% found once. The sample was CXCR5+ CD38+ circulating T follicular helper cells from blood, taken 7 days after influenza vaccination. The subset denotes: circulating Tfh, non-naive CD4+CXCR5+PD-1+ (ICOS+CD38+ or ICOS-CD38-). The receptors come from an adult who received the influenza vaccine.

This clone was seen only once. The chain combines TRBV5-8 with TRBJ2-3; maybe TRBD1 (6 bases). The CDR3 is made up of 16 amino acids. Looked up from germline, CDR1 is SGHTS and CDR2 is YDEGEE. Trimming left V 4 bases short and J 2 bases short, with 17 bases between. The CDR3 region is CASSPARDKTTDTQYF. The DNA for the CDR3 is TGTGCCAGCAGCCCCGCCCGGGACAAAACCACAGATACGCAGTATTTT.

The chain is built from TRBV6-1 and TRBJ2-7; 12 positions match TRBD2. Germline V gives CDR1 MNHNS, CDR2 SASEGT. This CDR3 is built from 15 residues. Germline trimming cut 8 bases from V and 0 bases from J; bases unmatched to any gene: 5. The CDR3 DNA follows: TGTGCCAGCTGCCGACTAGCGGGAGACTCCTACGAGCAGTACTTC. It is translated as CASCRLAGDSYEQYF.

The rearrangement uses TRBV28 and TRBJ2-2; D possibly corresponds to TRBD2 (6 bases). Trimming removed 2 bases from V and 5 bases from J, with 12 bases in between. Germline CDR1 MDHEN, CDR2 SYDVKM. This CDR3 comprises 15 residues. The CDR3, as DNA: TGTGCCAGCAGTTTACATAGGAGGGGAACCGGGGAGCTGTTTTTT. It translates to CASSLHRRGTGELFF.

The chain uses TRBV4-3 and TRBJ2-1, with 8 bases matching TRBD1. The germline V gene encodes CDR1 LGHNA and CDR2 YSLEER. V lost 3 bases to trimming and J lost 9 bases; unmatched junction nucleotides: 4. The length of the CDR3 is 13 residues. The CDR3 DNA sequence: TGCGCCAGCAGCCAGGACAGGGTTGGTGAGCAGTTCTTC. Translated, it gives CASSQDRVGEQFF.

This rearrangement joins TRBV30 to TRBJ1-6, with D possibly matching TRBD1 (5 bases). The V end was cut by 1 base, the J end by 3 bases, with 13 bases between. This CDR3 has 16 residues. Looked up from germline, CDR1 is GTSNPN and CDR2 is SVGIG (reference sequence). CDR3 in amino acids: CAWSALGRIYNSPLHF. The CDR3 DNA reads as TGTGCCTGGAGTGCCCTGGGACGGATCTATAATTCACCCCTCCACTTT.

The chain's CDR3 is CASSLVWDSAKYNYGYTF. The CDR3 bases are TGTGCCAGCAGCTTAGTATGGGACTCCGCGAAGTATAACTATGGCTACACCTTC. The V gene is TRBV7-2, the J gene TRBJ1-2; D may be TRBD1 (5 bases). The V end lost 1 base, the J end lost 1 base, and 19 bases lay between the germline ends. Per germline, CDR1 SGHTA and CDR2 FQGNSA. The CDR3 sequence is 18 residues long.

This clone was found a few times. The chain has TRBV4-3 and TRBJ2-1; D is ambiguous. CDR1 is LGHNA, CDR2 YSLEER, per germline. The CDR3 runs 13 residues. The V end lost 0 bases, the J end lost 9 bases, and 9 bases lay between the germline ends. The CDR3: CASSQDRIGEQFF. CDR3 bases: TGCGCCAGCAGCCAAGACCGGATAGGTGAGCAGTTCTTC.

This rearrangement joins TRBV29-1 to TRBJ1-1; 7 bases map to TRBD1. Trimming removed 2 bases from V and 4 bases from J; junction bases left unmatched: 7. Germline V CDR1 and CDR2: SQVTM, ANQGSEA. There are 14 residues in the CDR3. In DNA, the CDR3 is TGCAGCGTTGAAAGGGGGCAGGGGGTCACTGAAGCTTTCTTT. Translated, it gives CSVERGQGVTEAFF.

The genes are TRBV19 and TRBJ2-1; 10 bases agree with TRBD2. CDR1 and CDR2 (germline): LNHDA, SQIVND (reference sequence). Trimming cost V 3 bases and J 2 bases; bases outside gene matches: 10. The CDR3 length is 18 residues. The CDR3 reads CASSIQASGGIAYNEQFF. The CDR3 DNA reads as TGTGCCAGTAGTATCCAGGCTAGCGGGGGCATAGCCTACAATGAGCAGTTCTTC.

The CDR3 nucleotides read TGCGCCAGCAGCTTGGTGGTGCAGGGGGATAACGAGCAGTACTTC. The encoded protein is CASSLVVQGDNEQYF. J is TRBJ2-7 and V is TRBV5-1, with 7 bases matching TRBD1. Losses at the gene ends were 0 bases for V and 5 bases for J; bases not matched to a gene: 8. Germline CDR1 SGHRS, CDR2 YFSETQ. The CDR3 runs 15 residues.

In this sample, this clone turned up a few times. The rearrangement links TRBV5-6 to TRBJ2-7; 11 bases agree with TRBD2. This CDR3 comprises 15 residues. V was pared by 2 bases and J by 4 bases, with 5 bases of the junction left unmatched. Germline lookup yields CDR1 SGHDT and CDR2 YYEEEE. CDR3 in amino acids: CASSFISGRGYEQYF. The CDR3 DNA reads TGTGCCAGCAGCTTTATTAGCGGGAGGGGGTACGAGCAGTACTTC. Together with reference TRBV5-6 and TRBJ2-7, the CDR3 gives the full variable domain: DAGVTQSPTHLIKTRGQQVTLRCSPKSGHDTVSWYQQALGQGPQFIFQYYEEEERQRGNFPDRFSGHQFPNYSSELNVNALLLGDSALYLCASSFISGRGYEQYFGPGTRLTVT.

The rearrangement links TRBV18 to TRBJ2-3; D gene uncertain. V dropped 3 bases and J dropped 2 bases, with 3 bases sitting between them. Germline lookup yields CDR1 KGHSH and CDR2 LQKENI. This CDR3 spans 12 amino acids. DNA of the CDR3: TGTGCCAGCTCACCGTCCACAGATACGCAGTATTTT. Translating gives CASSPSTDTQYF.

This clone was seen only once. V gene TRBV7-9 combines with J gene TRBJ2-2; 9 bases match TRBD1. The CDR3 has 16 residues. J was trimmed by 5 bases and V by 5 bases; bases with no gene match: 9. Germline V gene sequence: CDR1 SEHNR, CDR2 FQNEAQ (reference sequence). CDR3: CASSQQGAQGTGELFF. CDR3 coding DNA: TGTGCCAGCAGCCAACAGGGGGCTCAAGGAACCGGGGAGCTGTTTTTT.

This chain uses TRBV27 with TRBJ2-7; no firm D call. Germline assignment: CDR1 MNHEY and CDR2 SMNVEV (reference sequence). The V end lost 3 bases, the J end lost 0 bases, and 9 bases lay between the germline ends. The CDR3 runs 14 residues. In DNA, the CDR3 is TGTGCCAGCAGTTTTTCAAGGAGCTCCTACGAGCAGTACTTC. Protein: CASSFSRSSYEQYF.

A few counts support this clone. V gene TRBV30 combines with J gene TRBJ2-7; D is undetermined. The germline CDR1 and CDR2 sequences are GTSNPN and SVGIG (reference sequence). The CDR3 is 12 residues long. The V gene lost 0 bases and the J gene lost 3 bases, with 6 bases spanning the gap. The CDR3 DNA sequence: TGTGCCTGGAGTGTATTGGGCTACGAGCAGTACTTC. This translates into CAWSVLGYEQYF.

This clone was recorded only once. The rearrangement links TRBV6-5 to TRBJ2-3; tentatively, D is TRBD1 (6 bases). Trimming removed 6 bases at V and 5 bases at J, with 18 bases between. Germline loops: CDR1 MNHEY, CDR2 SVGAGI. This CDR3 is 15 amino acids long. CDR3 sequence (DNA): TGTGCCAGCAGACTCGACAGGACTTCCCGAGATACGCAGTATTTT. It yields the protein CASRLDRTSRDTQYF.

This clone was recorded once. V and J are TRBV4-1 and TRBJ2-1; 9 nucleotides line up with TRBD2. The CDR3 totals 17 residues. V shed 1 base, J shed 2 bases, and the junction held 6 bases outside the gene matches. Germline loops: CDR1 MGHRA, CDR2 YSYEKL. The CDR3 loop is CASSQVAGGRAYNEQFF. The CDR3 DNA reads as TGCGCCAGCAGCCAAGTGGCCGGCGGGAGGGCCTACAATGAGCAGTTCTTC.

The J gene is TRBJ1-5, the V gene TRBV4-1; tentative D call: TRBD1 (6 bases). This CDR3 contains 16 residues. Germline lookup yields CDR1 MGHRA and CDR2 YSYEKL. V gave up 3 bases and J gave up 7 bases, with 19 bases separating them. This chain's CDR3 is CASSQEPTGNRQPQHF. CDR3 bases: TGCGCCAGCAGCCAGGAACCTACAGGGAACCGGCAGCCCCAGCATTTT.